What follows describes a single T cell receptor beta chain. What it binds is unknown. The sample belongs to a study of shared clonotypes between healthy human individuals. Study outcomes and limitations: Shared across a handful of donors were 4% to 5% of the naive CD4 clonotypes.

To make CD8 memory, CD45RO+ cells were put together with CCR7-negative CD45RA+ TemRA cells. Once extracted for a subset, genomic DNA was divided evenly among several immunoSEQ plates. Per the study methods: As immunoSEQ supplied junction-only sequences (without quality scores), filtering differed. Assay used: immunoSEQ multiplex PCR; TCRdb lists only in-frame clones, some missing. The V and J calls and clone size come from that table; D and trimming were worked out from the DNA. The sample has about 690,000 clones, roughly 91% seen once. CDR1 is MNHNY and CDR2 is SVGAGI in the germline V gene (reference sequence). Trimming shortened V by 6 bases and J by 8 bases, and 10 bases separated the two germline ends. This CDR3 is 11 amino acids long.

Source material: memory CD8+ T cells from PBMCs. Specified subset: CD45RO+ cells pooled with CCR7-negative TemRA cells. The source of this sequence is a young man in good health. Some clones in this sample may be carry-over from other donors' samples. The chain recombines TRBV6-6 with TRBJ1-2, with D unresolved. The CDR3 bases are TGTGCCAGCAGACCCTCGGGCGGCTACACCTTC. It codes for CASRPSGGYTF.